This T cell receptor beta chain comes out of a study of beta chain features in type 1 diabetes. Whole-study context: Sorted cells from all samples, numbering about 98 million, were examined. Study results and limitations: Significant though moderate, a shortening of TCRB CDR3s appeared in all four CD4+ subsets of Type 1 diabetes patients.

Isolated RNA was reverse transcribed in full, so expressed TCRB transcripts were sequenced. Measured with immunoSEQ multiplex PCR; TCRdb has only the in-frame clones, and not every one. The data hold hundreds of thousands of clones, with about 14% observed a single time. Blood was drawn once from each donor into heparinised tubes. The draws averaged about 120 mL. CD4+ naive, central memory, regulatory and stem cell-like memory cells were sorted via CD45RO/CCR7/CD25/CD127/CD95/CD27. This clone was detected only a few times. The target antigen is unknown. Source material: naive CD4+ T cells from blood. The source is a man between 25 and 39 years old in good health.

This CDR3 is CASSARTALNTEAFF. CDR3 in DNA: TGTGCCAGCAGCGCCCGGACAGCGCTGAACACTGAAGCTTTCTTT. V and J are TRBV7-9 and TRBJ1-1; a possible D gene is TRBD1 (6 bases). CDR3 length equals 15 residues. The germline CDR1 and CDR2 sequences are SEHNR and FQNEAQ (reference sequence). Between the trimmed V and J ends, which lost 5 bases and 0 bases, there was a span of 13 bases.